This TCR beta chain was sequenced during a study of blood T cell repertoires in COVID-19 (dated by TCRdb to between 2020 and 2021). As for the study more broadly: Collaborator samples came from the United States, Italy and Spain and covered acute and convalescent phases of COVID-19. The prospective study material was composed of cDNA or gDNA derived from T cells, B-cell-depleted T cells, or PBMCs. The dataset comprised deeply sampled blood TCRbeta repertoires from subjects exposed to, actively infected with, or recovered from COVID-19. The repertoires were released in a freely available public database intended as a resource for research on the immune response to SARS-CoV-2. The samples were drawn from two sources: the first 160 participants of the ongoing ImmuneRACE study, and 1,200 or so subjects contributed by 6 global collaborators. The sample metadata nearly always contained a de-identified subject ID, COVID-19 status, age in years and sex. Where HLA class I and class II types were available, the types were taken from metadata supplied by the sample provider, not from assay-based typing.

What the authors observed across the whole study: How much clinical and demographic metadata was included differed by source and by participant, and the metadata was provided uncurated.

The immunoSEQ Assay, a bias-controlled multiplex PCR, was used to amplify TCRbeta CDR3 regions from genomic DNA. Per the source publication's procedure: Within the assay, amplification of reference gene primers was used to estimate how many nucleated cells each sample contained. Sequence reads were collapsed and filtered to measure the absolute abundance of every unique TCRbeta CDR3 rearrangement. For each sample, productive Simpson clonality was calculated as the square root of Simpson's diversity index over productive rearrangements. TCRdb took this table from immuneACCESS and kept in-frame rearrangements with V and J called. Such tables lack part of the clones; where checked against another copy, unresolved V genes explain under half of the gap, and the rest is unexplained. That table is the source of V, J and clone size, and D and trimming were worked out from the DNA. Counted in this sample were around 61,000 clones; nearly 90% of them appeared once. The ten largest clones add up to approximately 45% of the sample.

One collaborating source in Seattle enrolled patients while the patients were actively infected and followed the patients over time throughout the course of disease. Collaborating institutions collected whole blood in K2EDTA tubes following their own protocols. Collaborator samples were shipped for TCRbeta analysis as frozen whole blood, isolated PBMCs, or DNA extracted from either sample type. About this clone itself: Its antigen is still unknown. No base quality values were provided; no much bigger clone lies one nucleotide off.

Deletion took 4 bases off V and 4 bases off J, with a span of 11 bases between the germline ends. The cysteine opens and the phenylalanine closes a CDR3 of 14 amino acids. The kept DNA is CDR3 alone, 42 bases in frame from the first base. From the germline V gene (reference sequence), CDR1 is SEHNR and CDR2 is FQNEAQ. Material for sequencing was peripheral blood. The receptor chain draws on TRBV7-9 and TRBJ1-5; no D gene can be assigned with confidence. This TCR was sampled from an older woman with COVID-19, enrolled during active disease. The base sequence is TGTGCCAGCAGCTCGACACCTGGAAATCAGCCCCAGCATTTT. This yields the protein CASSSTPGNQPQHF.